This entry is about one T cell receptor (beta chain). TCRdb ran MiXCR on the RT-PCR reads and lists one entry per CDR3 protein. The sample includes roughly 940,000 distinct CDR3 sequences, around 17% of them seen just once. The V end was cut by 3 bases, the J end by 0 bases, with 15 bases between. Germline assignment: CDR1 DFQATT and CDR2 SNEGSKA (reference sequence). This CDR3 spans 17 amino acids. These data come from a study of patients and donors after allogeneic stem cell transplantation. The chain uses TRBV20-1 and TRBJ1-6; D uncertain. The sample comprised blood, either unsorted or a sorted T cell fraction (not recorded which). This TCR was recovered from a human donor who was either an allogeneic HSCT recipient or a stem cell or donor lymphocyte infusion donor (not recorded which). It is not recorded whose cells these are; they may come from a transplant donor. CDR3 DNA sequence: TGCAGTGCTAGCCAGGACGTTCCGAGCTCCTATAATTCACCCCTCCACTTT. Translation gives CSASQDVPSSYNSPLHF.